This TCR beta chain stems from a study of OX40 agonist ivuxolimab in advanced cancers. Across the whole study: Partial responses occurred in Three dose-escalation patients, one with hepatocellular carcinoma and two with cutaneous melanoma.

Notes on this clone: What it binds is unknown.

From germline, CDR1 is MNHEY and CDR2 SVGAGI. The CDR3 extends over 14 amino acids. Trimming shortened V by 2 bases and J by 5 bases, and 12 bases separated the two germline ends. General study points: Low normalized clonal expansion also occurred in some nonresponding patients. The CD4+ and CD8+ T cells in the blood had expanded clonally by week 6 at 0.1 to 3.0 mg/kg.

Libraries were prepared by immunoSEQ multiplex PCR; TCRdb keeps only in-frame clonotypes and omits some of them. The profile shows fewer than 20,000 clones, roughly 78% of them singletons. The V gene is TRBV6-5, the J gene TRBJ1-2; D remains unclear. The source material was CD4+ or CD8+ T cells sorted from blood, sampled in a trial of the OX40 agonist ivuxolimab. This TCR came from an adult with an advanced solid tumor such as melanoma, head and neck, liver or kidney cancer. CDR3: CASSYPQGFYGYTF. The CDR3 DNA sequence: TGTGCCAGCAGTTACCCCCAAGGGTTTTATGGCTACACCTTC.